The present T cell receptor (beta chain) was sequenced within a study of beta chain features in type 1 diabetes. Study-level information: There were 90 million to 110 million sorted cells examined across all samples. The study's findings and limits: Resolution of whether HLA type affects TCRB rearrangement was not achieved here. Sequencing from cDNA could over-represent high-TCR-expressing cells. In the patient group, naive, central memory and Treg TCRB repertoires seemed more alike than in the healthy donor group.

The entirety of the isolated RNA underwent reverse transcription, so expressed TCRB transcripts were sequenced. Libraries were prepared by immunoSEQ multiplex PCR; TCRdb keeps only in-frame clonotypes and omits some of them. Of about 360,000 clones listed, roughly 12% are singletons. The germline CDR1 and CDR2 sequences are SGHNT and YENEEA. The CDR3 runs 14 residues. With V trimmed by 4 bases and J by 5 bases, 7 bases remained unmatched. To note about this clone: Antigen specificity is unknown.

This chain uses TRBV11-3 with TRBJ2-5, with 7 bases aligning to TRBD1. This receptor was taken from a man younger than 30 in good health. The specimen sequenced was naive CD4+ T cells from blood. CDR3 coding DNA: TGTGCCAGCAGCTCGGGGACAGCCCCCGAGACCCAGTACTTC. Translation gives CASSSGTAPETQYF.